Listed below are T cell receptor beta chains from one sample, sequenced in a study of Siglec-9 on CD8 T cells in melanoma. This table comes from immunoSEQ multiplex PCR, and its TCRdb copy is limited to in-frame clones, with some not included. The sample holds around 35,000 clones, roughly 80% seen once. The specimen was Siglec-9- CD8+ T cells sorted from blood. These receptors all come from a human donor in good health. Each CDR3 is given with its conserved first and last residue. D genes are given only for firm matches. Only part of the rows carry a size: once, few, many, or a class if the clone is expanded.

d_gene | j_gene | v_gene | abundance | CDR3aa | CDR3nt
TRBD2 | TRBJ2-1 | TRBV28 | . | CASSPGTSGSMDEQFF | TGTGCCAGCAGCCCCGGGACTAGCGGGAGTATGGATGAGCAGTTCTTC
. | TRBJ2-7 | TRBV13 | . | CASSPSTGVGYEQYF | TGTGCCAGCAGCCCTTCGACAGGAGTGGGCTACGAGCAGTACTTC
TRBD1 | TRBJ2-4 | TRBV4-1 | . | CASSQGTGGENIQYF | TGCGCCAGCAGCCAAGGGACAGGGGGGGAAAACATTCAGTACTTC
. | TRBJ1-1 | TRBV6-1 | . | CASSFRTENTEAFF | TGTGCCAGCAGTTTTCGGACAGAGAACACTGAAGCTTTCTTT
. | TRBJ1-1 | TRBV19 | . | CASSEVRGGMNTEAFF | TGTGCCAGTAGTGAAGTGCGGGGTGGGATGAACACTGAAGCTTTCTTT
. | TRBJ2-2 | TRBV27 | once | CASSLLRQVGTGELFF | TGTGCCAGCAGTTTATTGAGACAGGTCGGCACCGGGGAGCTGTTTTTT
TRBD1 | TRBJ2-5 | TRBV27 | once | CASNPTGLEETQYF | TGTGCCAGCAACCCGACAGGGCTTGAAGAGACCCAGTACTTC
. | TRBJ2-7 | TRBV18 | . | CASSPSQGSYEQYF | TGTGCCAGCTCACCAAGCCAGGGCTCCTACGAGCAGTACTTC
. | TRBJ1-2 | TRBV7-9 | . | CASSLGLDGYTF | TGTGCCAGCAGCTTAGGGTTGGATGGCTACACCTTC
. | TRBJ2-7 | TRBV30 | once | CAWSVSRGYEQYF | TGTGCCTGGAGTGTAAGCAGGGGCTACGAGCAGTACTTC
TRBD1 | TRBJ2-7 | TRBV7-2 | once | CASSLVGQGYEQYF | TGTGCCAGCAGCTTAGTGGGACAGGGCTACGAGCAGTACTTC
. | TRBJ1-1 | TRBV30 | few | CAWGERAEAFF | TGTGCCTGGGGGGAAAGGGCTGAAGCTTTCTTT
. | TRBJ1-2 | TRBV20-1 | . | CSALFTDGYTF | TGCAGTGCCTTGTTTACCGATGGCTACACCTTC
. | TRBJ1-5 | TRBV15 | . | CATSRTGSNQPQHF | TGTGCCACCAGCAGGACAGGTTCTAATCAGCCCCAGCATTTT
TRBD1 | TRBJ2-7 | TRBV5-4 | . | CASSLARGQGEDEQYF | TGTGCCAGCAGCTTGGCCCGAGGACAGGGTGAGGACGAGCAGTACTTC
. | TRBJ2-2 | TRBV11-2 | . | CATPVGGEGTGELFF | TGTGCCACCCCGGTTGGGGGAGAAGGAACCGGGGAGCTGTTTTTT
. | TRBJ2-3 | TRBV28 | . | CASSLGGDTQYF | TGTGCCAGCAGTCTTGGGGGGGATACGCAGTATTTT
. | TRBJ1-1 | TRBV7-9 | . | CASSSWEENTEAFF | TGTGCCAGCAGCTCGTGGGAGGAGAACACTGAAGCTTTCTTT
. | TRBJ1-1 | TRBV19 | . | CASLWGGEAFF | TGTGCCAGCTTGTGGGGGGGAGAAGCTTTCTTT
TRBD1 | TRBJ1-4 | TRBV7-6 | once | CASRTGDEKLFF | TGTGCCAGCAGGACAGGGGATGAAAAACTGTTTTTT
TRBD1 | TRBJ1-2 | TRBV5-1 | . | CASSLSTGGGYTF | TGCGCCAGCAGCTTGTCCACAGGGGGAGGCTACACCTTC
. | TRBJ2-5 | TRBV7-8 | once | CASSVGGGQEETQYF | TGTGCCAGCAGCGTAGGGGGGGGACAGGAGGAGACCCAGTACTTC
TRBD2 | TRBJ2-5 | TRBV7-9 | . | CASSLGGLGETQYF | TGTGCCAGCAGCTTGGGGGGACTAGGAGAGACCCAGTACTTC
. | TRBJ2-1 | TRBV27 | . | CASSFLESGEQFF | TGTGCCAGCAGTTTTTTGGAATCCGGTGAGCAGTTCTTC
. | TRBJ2-3 | TRBV27 | . | CASSGTAADGTDTQYF | TGTGCCAGCAGTGGAACAGCGGCGGATGGCACAGATACGCAGTATTTT
. | TRBJ1-3 | TRBV7-9 | few | CASSWGRGAMQTGNTIYF | TGTGCCAGCAGCTGGGGTCGAGGGGCTATGCAGACTGGAAACACCATATATTTT
TRBD1 | TRBJ2-7 | TRBV5-6 | . | CASSAGTASYEQYF | TGTGCCAGCAGCGCCGGGACAGCGTCCTACGAGCAGTACTTC
TRBD2 | TRBJ2-2 | TRBV4-2 | . | CASSQDYILAGDEHGELFF | TGTGCCAGCAGCCAAGATTACATCCTAGCGGGAGATGAACACGGGGAGCTGTTTTTT
. | TRBJ1-1 | TRBV5-4 | few | CASSLVGWTEAFF | TGTGCCAGCAGCTTGGTGGGGTGGACTGAAGCTTTCTTT
. | TRBJ2-7 | TRBV28 | . | CASSVSTIAAQSYEQYF | TGTGCCAGCAGTGTCTCAACGATAGCGGCCCAATCCTACGAGCAGTACTTC
. | TRBJ2-7 | TRBV6-5 | . | CASSYSGDNSYEQYF | TGTGCCAGCAGTTACTCTGGGGATAACTCCTACGAGCAGTACTTC
. | TRBJ1-5 | TRBV28 | . | CASSLWQGGGQPQHF | TGTGCCAGCAGTTTATGGCAGGGAGGCGGTCAGCCCCAGCATTTT
. | TRBJ2-1 | TRBV7-9 | . | CASSLSREQFF | TGTGCCAGCAGCTTAAGTAGGGAGCAGTTCTTC
. | TRBJ2-7 | TRBV6-5 | once | CATKGGQGWYEQYF | TGTGCCACCAAGGGGGGGCAGGGGTGGTACGAGCAGTACTTC
TRBD2 | TRBJ2-3 | TRBV4-2 | . | CASSQGMTPTGGTQYF | TGTGCCAGCAGCCAAGGAATGACGCCGACGGGGGGTACGCAGTATTTT
. | TRBJ2-1 | TRBV4-1 | . | CASSQGLSGERGNEQFF | TGCGCCAGCAGCCAAGGTCTATCAGGGGAACGGGGTAATGAGCAGTTCTTC
. | TRBJ1-5 | TRBV27 | . | CASSLSSSNQPQHF | TGTGCCAGCAGTTTATCCTCTAGCAATCAGCCCCAGCATTTT
. | TRBJ2-7 | TRBV19 | . | CASHSTELSHEQYF | TGTGCCAGCCATTCGACCGAACTCTCCCACGAGCAGTACTTC
TRBD2 | TRBJ2-1 | TRBV5-4 | . | CASSLGLAGSSSYNEQFF | TGTGCCAGCAGCTTGGGACTAGCGGGATCCAGCTCCTACAATGAGCAGTTCTTC
TRBD2 | TRBJ2-3 | TRBV15 | . | CATSSELLAVSTDTQYF | TGTGCCACCAGCAGCGAACTACTAGCGGTGAGCACAGATACGCAGTATTTT
. | TRBJ2-3 | TRBV6-6 | few | CASSYSSEADTQYF | TGTGCCAGCAGTTACTCCTCAGAGGCAGATACGCAGTATTTT
. | TRBJ1-1 | TRBV5-1 | . | CASSLEGFEAFF | TGCGCCAGCAGCTTGGAGGGTTTCGAAGCTTTCTTT
TRBD1 | TRBJ2-7 | TRBV19 | . | CASSGGTGPYEQYF | TGTGCCAGTAGTGGCGGGACAGGGCCTTACGAGCAGTACTTC
. | TRBJ2-7 | TRBV6-5 | . | CASSYYEGNEQYF | TGTGCCAGCAGTTACTACGAGGGGAACGAGCAGTACTTC
TRBD2 | TRBJ2-1 | TRBV9 | . | CASSVSGAISYNEQFF | TGTGCCAGCAGCGTTAGCGGGGCGATCTCCTACAATGAGCAGTTCTTC
. | TRBJ1-4 | TRBV4-1 | . | CASSQQGSRFDEKLFF | TGCGCCAGCAGCCAACAAGGATCCAGGTTTGATGAAAAACTGTTTTTT
. | TRBJ2-1 | TRBV2 | . | CASSSENEQFF | TGTGCCAGCAGTTCTGAAAATGAGCAGTTCTTC
TRBD1 | TRBJ1-4 | TRBV27 | once | CASSFSQGEVNEKLFF | TGTGCCAGCAGTTTTAGTCAGGGGGAGGTTAATGAAAAACTGTTTTTT
. | TRBJ1-1 | TRBV19 | . | CASSSYTEAFF | TGTGCCAGTAGTTCATACACTGAAGCTTTCTTT
. | TRBJ1-2 | TRBV4-1 | . | CASSQEQSYYGYTF | TGCGCCAGCAGCCAAGAACAGAGCTACTATGGCTACACCTTC
. | TRBJ2-7 | TRBV6-1 | . | CGSGDEQYF | TGTGGCAGTGGGGACGAGCAGTACTTC
TRBD1 | TRBJ2-1 | TRBV10-3 | . | CAISESSRQGQFF | TGTGCCATCAGTGAGTCGTCGAGACAGGGTCAGTTCTTC
. | TRBJ1-1 | TRBV7-9 | . | CASSSDPNTEAFF | TGTGCCAGCAGCTCGGACCCGAACACTGAAGCTTTCTTT
TRBD2 | TRBJ2-1 | TRBV5-1 | . | CASSPEWTSGREDIDEQFF | TGCGCCAGCAGCCCAGAATGGACTAGCGGGAGAGAGGATATCGATGAGCAGTTCTTC
. | TRBJ1-2 | TRBV9 | . | CASSVGGGANYGYTF | TGTGCCAGCAGCGTAGGAGGGGGGGCGAACTATGGCTACACCTTC
. | TRBJ2-3 | TRBV15 | . | CATSRAPTGTDTQYF | TGTGCCACCAGCAGAGCCCCTACGGGCACAGATACGCAGTATTTT
TRBD1 | TRBJ2-7 | TRBV10-3 | . | CATQGELYEQYF | TGTGCCACCCAGGGGGAGCTCTACGAGCAGTACTTC